These T cell receptor beta chains were read from a single sample in a study of monozygotic twins with inflammatory bowel disease. TCRdb re-called the 5' RACE reads, yielding one record per CDR3 amino acid sequence without DNA. This sample contains some 400,000 distinct CDR3 sequences. Sequencing was carried out using blood. These receptors all stem from a human donor with ulcerative colitis or Crohn's disease, or a healthy co-twin of an affected twin (not recorded which). Both conserved end residues are part of each CDR3. The order of the fields is V gene, J gene, CDR3 protein.

>TRBV4-1|TRBJ2-5
CASSQQAGGMETQYF
>TRBV12-3/TRBV12-4|TRBJ1-3
CASRAQGVSGNTIYF
>TRBV7-8|TRBJ2-2
CASSLRHTGELFF
>TRBV6-2/TRBV6-3|TRBJ2-7
CASSYGAGRDRGLYEQYF
>TRBV5-1|TRBJ1-1
CASSLQGGNTEAFF
>TRBV18|TRBJ1-3
CASSPGSTGNTIYF
>TRBV7-9|TRBJ1-1
CASRPRTGTEAFF
>TRBV19|TRBJ2-7
CASSIGTGVYEQYF
>TRBV20-1|TRBJ2-7
CSASDHGREQYF
>TRBV29-1|TRBJ1-1
CSVIRGITEAFF
>TRBV10-2|TRBJ1-2
CASSEQFGSGYTF
>TRBV2|TRBJ1-2
CASSERDSGGYTF
>TRBV18|TRBJ2-3
CASSPQQGRTDTQYF
>TRBV2|TRBJ2-3
CASNGRGGSGTQYF
>TRBV20-1|TRBJ1-5
CSASFTGVGSNQPQHF
>TRBV25-1|TRBJ2-2
CAIGGDRGLHTGELFF
>TRBV5-1|TRBJ2-5
CASSRDSSQETQYF
>TRBV18|TRBJ2-6
CASSPPTEKTGANVLTF
>TRBV6-2/TRBV6-3|TRBJ2-7
CASRTLKSGSIYEQYF
>TRBV5-1|TRBJ2-5
CASSLAGVVETQYF
>TRBV7-9|TRBJ2-1
CASSSRIPDSYNEQFF
>TRBV11-3|TRBJ2-1
CAGSLGVTLAGGRNEQFF
>TRBV12-3/TRBV12-4|TRBJ1-5
CASSLGGEFSNQPQHF